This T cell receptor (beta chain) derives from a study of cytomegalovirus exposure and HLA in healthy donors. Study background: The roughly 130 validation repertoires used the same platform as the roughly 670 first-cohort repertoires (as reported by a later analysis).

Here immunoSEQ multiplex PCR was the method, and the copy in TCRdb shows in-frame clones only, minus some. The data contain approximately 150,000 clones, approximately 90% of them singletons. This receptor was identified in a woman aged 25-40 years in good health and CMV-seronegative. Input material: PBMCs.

The CDR3 loop is CASSPLGGGAADTQYF. The CDR3 bases are TGTGCCAGCAGTCCTCTAGGCGGGGGGGCGGCAGATACGCAGTATTTT. The chain joins TRBV27 to TRBJ2-3; 9 positions agree with TRBD2. From germline, CDR1 is MNHEY and CDR2 SMNVEV (reference sequence). The CDR3 runs 16 residues. The V gene end was trimmed by 5 bases and the J gene end by 4 bases; junction bases not matched to a gene: 10.